The 23 T cell receptor beta chains below were found in one sample sequenced in a study of OX40 agonist ivuxolimab in advanced cancers. The assay was immunoSEQ multiplex PCR, and TCRdb's table has in-frame clones only and misses some. The sample shows tens of thousands of clones, about four fifths of them seen only once. This specimen consisted of CD4+ or CD8+ T cells sorted from blood, obtained in a trial of the OX40 agonist ivuxolimab. The source of these receptors is an adult with an advanced solid tumor such as melanoma, head and neck, liver or kidney cancer.

This clone was observed a single time. The rearrangement joins TRBV5-1 to TRBJ2-3, with 11 positions matching TRBD2. Germline-derived CDR1 and CDR2 are SGHRS and YFSETQ. CDR3 size: 14 residues. With 3 bases clipped from V and 6 bases from J, the junction kept 3 bases outside the gene matches. The CDR3 region is CASSSGLAADTQYF. The CDR3 DNA reads TGCGCCAGCAGCTCGGGACTAGCGGCGGATACGCAGTATTTT.

This sequence joins TRBV7-9 and TRBJ1-2; possibly TRBD1 for D (5 bases). Germline V CDR1 and CDR2: SEHNR, FQNEAQ (reference sequence). V lost 1 base and J lost 10, with 25 bases in between. The CDR3 sequence is 17 residues long. The CDR3 loop reads CASSLGEGAGLLDDYTF. Here the CDR3 DNA reads TGTGCCAGCAGCTTAGGGGAAGGGGCAGGGTTACTGGATGACTACACCTTC. The full variable domain, rest sourced from reference TRBV7-9 and TRBJ1-2, is DTGVSQNPRHKITKRGQNVTFRCDPISEHNRLYWYRQTLGQGPEFLTYFQNEAQLEKSRLLSDRFSAERPKGSFSTLEIQRTEQGDSAMYLCASSLGEGAGLLDDYTFGSGTRLTVV.

This chain connects TRBV30 to TRBJ1-3; D is uncertain. The germline V gene encodes CDR1 GTSNPN and CDR2 SVGIG (reference sequence). Trimming took off 3 bases at V and 6 bases at J, with 12 bases between the two ends. The CDR3 has 13 residues. The CDR3 loop reads CAWRPDTENTIYF. The CDR3 bases are TGTGCCTGGAGGCCAGACACGGAAAACACCATATATTTT.

The table lists this clone with a few counts. The gene calls are TRBV2 and TRBJ2-4, with D hard to call. Germline CDR1 and CDR2: SNHLY and FYNNEI. The CDR3 totals 15 residues. The germline V and J ends were trimmed by 1 base and 6 bases, with 13 bases remaining between them. The CDR3, as DNA: TGTGCCAGCAGTGAAGGGACCCCTAACGGAAACATTCAGTACTTC. Translating it yields CASSEGTPNGNIQYF.

The chain employs TRBV19 and TRBJ1-2; 7 bases agree with TRBD1. The trim removed 5 bases at V and 6 bases at J, leaving 6 bases unmatched. Germline assignment: CDR1 LNHDA and CDR2 SQIVND (reference sequence). The CDR3 loop spans 13 amino acids. The CDR3 loop reads CASSSQGLHGYTF. The CDR3 nucleotides are TGTGCCAGTAGTTCACAGGGGCTCCATGGCTACACCTTC.

V gene TRBV5-5 combines with J gene TRBJ1-1; D might be TRBD1 (5 bases). The CDR3 runs 14 residues. CDR1 is SGHKS and CDR2 is YYEKEE in the germline V gene (reference sequence). V lost 1 base and J 1 base, leaving 8 bases between the germline ends. The CDR3 reads CASSLSGGNTEAFF. CDR3 DNA sequence: TGTGCCAGCAGCTTGAGCGGGGGGAACACTGAAGCTTTCTTT.

The chain is built from TRBV9 and TRBJ1-1; 7 nucleotides line up with TRBD1. V shed 4 bases, J shed 5 bases, and the junction held 8 bases outside the gene matches. This CDR3 has 14 residues. Per the germline V gene, CDR1 is SGDLS and CDR2 is YYNGEE. The CDR3 sequence is CASSLMTGRTEAFF. The DNA for the CDR3 is TGTGCCAGCAGCCTGATGACAGGGAGGACTGAAGCTTTCTTT.

The chain joins TRBV19 to TRBJ2-3; TRBD1 agrees at 12 bases. CDR3 size: 13 residues. After removal of 8 bases from V and 4 bases from J, the junction contained 1 base not matched to a gene. Per the germline V gene, CDR1 is LNHDA and CDR2 is SQIVND (reference sequence). Here the CDR3 reads CASGTGGPDTQYF. The DNA of the CDR3 is TGTGCCAGTGGGACAGGGGGCCCAGATACGCAGTATTTT.

The chain recombines TRBV5-4 with TRBJ2-1, with TRBD2 identical over 7 bases. CDR1 and CDR2 from the germline V gene are SGHNT and YYREEE (reference sequence). With V trimmed by 1 base and J by 4 bases, 2 bases remained unmatched. The CDR3 sequence is 14 residues long. CDR3: CASSLQRGYNEQFF. The CDR3 DNA reads TGTGCCAGCAGCTTGCAGCGGGGATACAATGAGCAGTTCTTC.

The chain couples TRBV4-2 to TRBJ2-1; a weak D match, TRBD2 (5 bases). CDR3 length: 14 residues. The germline V and J ends were trimmed by 1 base and 3 bases, with 7 bases remaining between them. CDR1 and CDR2 (germline): LGHNA, YNFKEQ. The CDR3 reads CASSQVGVYNEQFF. For the CDR3, the DNA is TGTGCCAGCAGCCAAGTCGGGGTCTACAATGAGCAGTTCTTC.

This chain connects TRBV15 to TRBJ2-4; a weak D match, TRBD2 (7 bases). This CDR3 is 16 amino acids long. Trimming shortened V by 0 bases and J by 8 bases, and 17 bases separated the two germline ends. Germline CDR1 and CDR2: LNHNV and YYDKDF (reference sequence). The CDR3 is CATSRDRMGGLYIQYF. The CDR3 nucleotides read TGTGCCACCAGCAGAGATCGGATGGGGGGGCTTTACATTCAGTACTTC.

This sequence joins TRBV5-4 and TRBJ1-4; no firm D call. The V end lost 2 bases, the J end lost 8 bases, and 13 bases lay between the germline ends. CDR1 and CDR2 (germline): SGHNT, YYREEE (reference sequence). The CDR3 length is 14 residues. The CDR3 region has the DNA TGTGCCAGCAGCTTAAGGTGGGGAGGCGAAAAACTGTTTTTT. Translating gives CASSLRWGGEKLFF.

The chain employs TRBV27 and TRBJ2-7; 7 bases are a match to TRBD2. Germline assignment: CDR1 MNHEY and CDR2 SMNVEV (reference sequence). CDR3 size: 13 residues. After removal of 3 bases from V and 5 bases from J, the junction contained 4 bases not matched to a gene. CDR3: CASSFMGGNEQYF. The DNA of the CDR3 is TGTGCCAGCAGTTTTATGGGGGGGAACGAGCAGTACTTC.

The V gene is TRBV7-9, the J gene TRBJ2-7; 11 bases align to TRBD2. CDR3 length: 17 amino acids. The germline gives CDR1 SEHNR, CDR2 FQNEAQ (reference sequence). The V gene end was trimmed by 5 bases and the J gene end by 2 bases; junction bases not matched to a gene: 11. CDR3 bases: TGTGCCAGCAGCCTCGGGGCTAGCGGGGGGCCTGCCTACGAGCAGTACTTC. Its protein product is CASSLGASGGPAYEQYF.

The gene calls are TRBV5-4 and TRBJ2-1, with D unresolved. Germline values: CDR1 SGHNT, CDR2 YYREEE (reference sequence). The germline V and J ends were trimmed by 1 base and 0 bases, with 8 bases remaining between them. The CDR3 length is 15 residues. CDR3 in DNA: TGTGCCAGCAGCTTGTCGTCTAGCTCCTACAATGAGCAGTTCTTC. As protein: CASSLSSSSYNEQFF. The full variable domain, completed using reference TRBV5-4 and TRBJ2-1, is ETGVTQSPTHLIKTRGQQVTLRCSSQSGHNTVSWYQQALGQGPQFIFQYYREEENGRGNFPPRFSGLQFPNYSSELNVNALELDDSALYLCASSLSSSSYNEQFFGPGTRLTVL.

This rearrangement joins TRBV7-2 to TRBJ1-6, with TRBD1 as a possible D gene (5 bases). Trimming took off 5 bases at V and 8 bases at J, with 16 bases between the two ends. Germline V gene sequence: CDR1 SGHTA, CDR2 FQGNSA. This CDR3 comprises 15 residues. CDR3 region: CASSLGQRGDSPLHF. In nucleotides, the CDR3 is TGTGCCAGCAGCCTCGGACAACGGGGTGATTCACCCCTCCACTTT.

This chain uses TRBV4-3 with TRBJ1-6; tentatively, D is TRBD1 (6 bases). This CDR3 contains 15 residues. The V gene's germline CDR1 is LGHNA and CDR2 YSLEER. The ends were cut back, 1 base at V and 7 bases at J, with 11 bases in the middle. The CDR3 protein is CASSQADSLNSPLHF. The CDR3 DNA reads TGCGCCAGCAGCCAAGCGGACAGTTTGAATTCACCCCTCCACTTT.

In DNA, the CDR3 is TGTGCCAGCAGCTTATTGATGGGGGCTGGATACGAGCAGTACTTC. This encodes CASSLLMGAGYEQYF. The V call is TRBV11-2, the J call TRBJ2-7, with a possible D match to TRBD1 (6 bases). CDR1 SGHAT and CDR2 FQNNGV come from the germline V gene. The CDR3 is 15 residues long. Trimming took 2 bases from V and 4 from J, leaving 15 bases between them.

This clone showed up just once. This chain uses TRBV6-6 with TRBJ2-5; 8 bases map to TRBD1. J gave up 2 bases and V 3 bases, and 8 bases lay outside the gene matches. Germline CDR1 reads MNHNY; CDR2 reads SVGAGI (reference sequence). The CDR3 runs to 16 residues. In DNA form, the CDR3 reads TGTGCCAGCAGTTATAGCCGGGACAGGCCACAAGAGACCCAGTACTTC. This gives the protein CASSYSRDRPQETQYF.

The J gene is TRBJ1-1, the V gene TRBV6-5, with D uncertain. Germline CDR1 is MNHEY and CDR2 is SVGAGI. Trimming cost V 2 bases and J 1 base, with 8 bases left between them. The CDR3 runs to 14 residues. The CDR3 region is CASSYGLGNTEAFF. The CDR3 DNA reads TGTGCCAGCAGTTACGGACTAGGGAACACTGAAGCTTTCTTT.

The genes are TRBV5-1 and TRBJ2-2; no definite D call. Looked up from germline, CDR1 is SGHRS and CDR2 is YFSETQ. CDR3 length: 13 amino acids. Trimming left V 3 bases short and J 4 bases short, with 7 bases between. CDR3 region: CASSYGTTGELFF. For the CDR3, the DNA is TGCGCCAGCAGCTACGGTACCACCGGGGAGCTGTTTTTT.

The genes are TRBV7-6 and TRBJ2-2; D may be TRBD2 (5 bases). V lost 1 base and J 4 bases, leaving 10 bases between the germline ends. The CDR3 spans 15 residues. Germline V gene lookup returns CDR1 SGHVS and CDR2 FNYEAQ. CDR3 DNA sequence: TGTGCCAGCAGCTTAGATCCTAGCTTCACCGGGGAGCTGTTTTTT. Protein: CASSLDPSFTGELFF.

The J gene is TRBJ1-5, the V gene TRBV11-2; D unclear. The CDR3 is 13 amino acids. Germline V gene data show CDR1 as SGHAT and CDR2 as FQNNGV. Trimming took off 7 bases at V and 3 bases at J, with 10 bases between the two ends. CDR3 protein: CASTPKVNQPQHF. The CDR3 DNA reads as TGTGCCAGCACCCCTAAGGTCAATCAGCCCCAGCATTTT.